Below, one T cell receptor (beta chain) is given with its context. Its specificity is not known. The CDR3 covers 14 residues. The V gene lost 2 bases and the J gene lost 5 bases, with 13 bases spanning the gap. CDR1 is SGHKS, CDR2 YYEKEE, per germline (reference sequence). This entry belongs to a study of T cell responses to AZD1222 COVID-19 vaccine. The study, taken as a whole, reports: Repertoire sampling was restricted to post-peak T cell response timepoints.

Method: immunoSEQ multiplex PCR; TCRdb's copy keeps in-frame clones and lacks some. The sample contains 170,000 or so clones, just over 90% of which appear only once. The chain has TRBV5-5 and TRBJ2-5, with D possibly TRBD2 on 7 matching bases. The material was peripheral blood, obtained on day 0 of AZD1222 vaccination. This sequence was found in an adult in good health. The CDR3 loop is CASSFGGPRETQYF. CDR3 nucleotide sequence: TGTGCCAGCAGCTTCGGGGGGCCTCGGGAGACCCAGTACTTC.